This is a list of T cell receptor beta chains from one sample in a study of blood T cell repertoires in COVID-19. Profiling relied on immunoSEQ multiplex PCR, and the TCRdb table lists in-frame clones only, not all of them. Among approximately 140,000 clones, approximately 79% were seen once, and the ten largest hold about 2.4%. Input material: PBMCs or T cells enriched from blood (not recorded which). The origin of the receptors is a man in his forties with acute COVID-19. CDR3s include the opening cysteine and the closing phenylalanine or tryptophan. A D gene is named only where the DNA matches it firmly.

cdr3_length,d_call,j_call,v_call,cdr3_aa
13,TRBD1,TRBJ1-2,TRBV30,CAWSEGAYYGYTF
13,.,TRBJ1-5,TRBV6-1,CASSEQINQPQHF
15,.,TRBJ2-6,TRBV28,CASSLGGSGANVLTF
15,.,TRBJ2-5,TRBV7-9,CASSLDLSGGETQYF
14,TRBD1,TRBJ1-5,TRBV19,CASSSTGGWQPQHF
14,.,TRBJ1-1,TRBV15,CATSRDPQGTEAFF
15,TRBD1,TRBJ2-3,TRBV5-5,CASSSGQGGFNTQYF
14,TRBD2,TRBJ2-1,TRBV5-6,CASSFGRGVNEQFF
14,.,TRBJ2-5,TRBV27,CASSLTGTQETQYF
11,TRBD1,TRBJ1-1,TRBV3-1/TRBV3-2,CASSDRGGAFF
18,TRBD1,TRBJ2-2,TRBV14,CASSPYPGQGKGTGELFF
14,TRBD1,TRBJ2-1,TRBV6-6,CASSWGQAYNEQFF
13,.,TRBJ2-2,TRBV12-5,CASGLVSTGELFF
17,.,TRBJ2-1,TRBV4-2,CASSHYLTEGGANEQFF
16,.,TRBJ1-1,TRBV11-3,CASSLGSDSDNTEAFF
11,.,TRBJ2-3,TRBV20-1,CSVDRADTQYF
11,.,TRBJ2-7,TRBV10-3,CAISDEYEQYF
13,TRBD2,TRBJ2-7,TRBV29-1,CSVTSGSSYEQYF
12,TRBD2,TRBJ2-2,TRBV30,CAWKGEGGELFF